The TCR beta chain under discussion was sequenced for a study of T cell changes during pregnancy in multiple sclerosis. The length of the CDR3 is 16 residues. CDR1 and CDR2 from the germline V gene are SGHNT and YYREEE (reference sequence). J was trimmed by 0 bases and V by 3 bases; bases with no gene match: 6. Using immunoSEQ multiplex PCR, the repertoire was profiled, and TCRdb retains in-frame clones only, with some absent. The sample comprises tens of thousands of clones, 92% of which are singletons, and approximately 0.21% rests with the top ten. The V call is TRBV5-4, the J call TRBJ2-1; TRBD2 agrees at 7 bases. This TCR derives from a female donor with multiple sclerosis, enrolled in a pregnancy study. This specimen consisted of CD4+ T cells from peripheral blood mononuclear cells, obtained in the second trimester of pregnancy. CDR3 sequence: CASSWEGLRSYNEQFF. Here the CDR3 DNA reads TGTGCCAGCAGCTGGGAGGGACTTCGCTCCTACAATGAGCAGTTCTTC.